This T cell receptor beta chain appears in the sequencing data of a study of cytomegalovirus exposure and HLA in healthy donors. The study ran its PCR with 60 Vbeta and 13 Jbeta primers. Assay used: immunoSEQ multiplex PCR; TCRdb lists only in-frame clones, some missing. The table includes some 180,000 clones, about 79% detected once. CDR3 length equals 14 residues. V was trimmed by 0 bases and J by 7 bases, leaving 16 bases between them. The V gene's germline CDR1 is SQVTM and CDR2 ANQGSEA. The J gene is TRBJ2-7, the V gene TRBV29-1, with D possibly TRBD2 on 6 matching bases. This receptor was obtained from a young man in good health and CMV-seronegative. The sequenced sample was PBMCs. DNA of the CDR3: TGCAGCGTTGAAGAAAATCAGAGGGCGGGGGAGCAGTACTTC. Translating gives CSVEENQRAGEQYF.